This T cell receptor (beta chain) was captured in a study of T cell responses to AZD1222 COVID-19 vaccine. V lost 6 bases and J 9 bases, leaving 11 bases between the germline ends. Germline CDR1 LGHDT, CDR2 YNNKEL (reference sequence). The CDR3 runs 11 residues. Sequenced by immunoSEQ multiplex PCR; TCRdb stores in-frame clones only, minus some. Of nearly 200,000 clones in the sample, 93% were seen once. The V call is TRBV3-1 (or the pseudogene TRBV3-2), the J call TRBJ2-5; the D is unclear. This TCR was recovered from an adult who received the AZD1222 COVID-19 vaccine. Material: peripheral blood, obtained 28 days after the second AZD1222 dose. DNA for the CDR3: TGTGCCAGCAGAGGGTATGAGGCCCAGTACTTC. This encodes CASRGYEAQYF.